This TCR beta chain was sequenced for a study of shared clonotypes between healthy human individuals. Looked up from germline, CDR1 is LGHNA and CDR2 is YNFKEQ. This CDR3 spans 15 amino acids. Trimming shortened V by 4 bases and J by 6 bases, and 16 bases separated the two germline ends. TCRdb's table, derived via immunoSEQ multiplex PCR, lists solely in-frame clones and lacks some. This repertoire shows roughly 1.4 million clones, 98% to 99% found once; its top ten account for under 0.45%. Specimen: naive CD4+ T cells sorted from blood. Subset described: CD45RA+ positively selected. This TCR was sampled from a man between 25 and 39 years old in good health. The chain uses TRBV4-2 and TRBJ2-1; either TRBD1 or TRBD2 may supply D (5 bases each). This CDR3 reads CASSPARDGGNEQFF. For the CDR3, the DNA is TGTGCCAGCAGCCCTGCCCGGGACGGCGGCAATGAGCAGTTCTTC.